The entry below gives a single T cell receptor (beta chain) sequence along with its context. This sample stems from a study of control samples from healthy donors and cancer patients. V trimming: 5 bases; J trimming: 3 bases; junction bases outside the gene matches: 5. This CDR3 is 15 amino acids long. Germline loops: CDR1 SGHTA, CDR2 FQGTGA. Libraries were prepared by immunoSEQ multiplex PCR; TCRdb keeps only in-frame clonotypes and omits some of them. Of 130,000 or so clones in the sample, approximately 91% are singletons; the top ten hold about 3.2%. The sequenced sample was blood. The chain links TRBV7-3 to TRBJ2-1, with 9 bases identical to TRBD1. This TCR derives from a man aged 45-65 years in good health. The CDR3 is CASSPGQGFYNEQFF. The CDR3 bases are TGTGCCAGCAGCCCGGGACAGGGCTTCTACAATGAGCAGTTCTTC.